Listed here are 17 T cell receptor beta chains from one sample, sequenced in a study of T cells after yellow fever vaccination. TCRdb reanalysed the 5' RACE reads using MiXCR and keeps one entry per CDR3 protein. The table lists roughly 260,000 distinct CDR3 sequences, 13% of them singletons. Specimen: CD4+ T cells sorted from PBMCs, collected 45 days after the yellow fever booster vaccination. These receptors all stem from a man younger than 45 who received the YFV17D yellow fever vaccine.

The chain has TRBV7-2 and TRBJ2-1, with D tentatively TRBD2 (6 bases). Trimming removed 0 bases at V and 8 bases at J, with 11 bases between. The germline CDR1 and CDR2 sequences are SGHTA and FQGNSA. The CDR3 runs to 14 residues. The CDR3 nucleotides read TGTGCCAGCAGCTTAGCGAGACTAGTCGATGAGCAGTTCTTC. It translates to CASSLARLVDEQFF.

This clonotype was seen a handful of times. This chain links TRBV3-1 with TRBJ1-1; TRBD1 matches at 10 bases. CDR3 length: 13 residues. V was clipped by 6 bases and J by 4 bases; unmatched bases: 2. Germline lookup yields CDR1 LGHDT and CDR2 YNNKEL (reference sequence). CDR3 DNA: TGTGCCAGCAGACGGACAGGGGGCACTGAAGCTTTCTTT. It translates to CASRRTGGTEAFF.

The chain links TRBV14 to TRBJ1-1; D is unclear. Between the trimmed V and J ends, which lost 4 bases and 4 bases, there was a span of 7 bases. CDR1 is SGHDN, CDR2 FVKESK, per germline. This CDR3 is built from 12 residues. This CDR3 is CASSPGPTEAFF. The CDR3 bases are TGTGCCAGCAGCCCAGGACCCACTGAAGCTTTCTTT.

This chain links TRBV28 with TRBJ1-2, with TRBD1 as a possible D gene (5 bases). In germline, CDR1 is MDHEN, CDR2 SYDVKM. CDR3 size: 15 residues. The V and J ends lost 7 bases and 4 bases respectively, with 19 bases between them. CDR3: CASTQLRGPGYGYTF. The DNA of the CDR3 is TGTGCCAGCACCCAACTAAGGGGACCGGGCTATGGCTACACCTTC.

In the case of this clonotype: Germline is not matched at one junction end, which may reflect a read error. The rearrangement uses TRBV20-1 and TRBJ2-7; 11 nucleotides agree with TRBD2. There are 14 residues in the CDR3. The germline V gene has CDR1 DFQATT and CDR2 SNEGSKA (reference sequence). CDR3 in amino acids: CSARITSGSYKQYF. In nucleotides, the CDR3 is TGCAGTGCTAGAATTACTAGCGGGAGCTACAAGCAGTACTTC.

This clonotype was counted between two and nine times. The genes are TRBV12-3 or TRBV12-4 and TRBJ1-1, with D possibly matching TRBD1 (5 bases). With 4 bases removed from V and 4 bases from J, the gap between germline ends came to 13 bases. CDR3 size: 14 residues. CDR3 nucleotide sequence: TGTGCCAGCAGTTCCCTCTTGGGGGGCACTGAAGCTTTCTTT. Translated: CASSSLLGGTEAFF.

This clonotype was seen at least ten times. The chain employs TRBV6-1 and TRBJ1-5, with 9 bases that match TRBD1. The V gene's germline CDR1 is MNHNS and CDR2 SASEGT. With V trimmed by 5 bases and J by 4 bases, 3 bases remained unmatched. CDR3 size: 14 residues. The CDR3 region is CASSLGTGNQPQHF. In DNA, the CDR3 is TGTGCCAGCAGTCTTGGGACAGGGAATCAGCCCCAGCATTTT.

This clonotype turned up a few times. The rearrangement uses TRBV6-5 and TRBJ2-1; 8 bases are shared with TRBD2. Germline CDR1 MNHEY, CDR2 SVGAGI. This CDR3 is built from 17 residues. V was pared by 3 bases and J by 10 bases, with 17 bases of the junction left unmatched. The chain's CDR3 is CASSYSGRGTYNDEQFF. Written as DNA, the CDR3 is TGTGCCAGCAGTTATTCCGGGAGGGGAACTTACAATGACGAGCAGTTCTTC.

There are a few counts of this clonotype. J is TRBJ2-7 and V is TRBV12-3 or TRBV12-4; 10 nucleotides agree with TRBD2. This CDR3 has 14 residues. Losses at the gene ends were 6 bases for V and 6 bases for J; bases not matched to a gene: 8. The DNA of the CDR3 is TGTGCCAGCAGACGAGCGGGAGGGGGAGTCGAGCAGTACTTC. Encoded protein: CASRRAGGGVEQYF.

V and J are TRBV5-5 and TRBJ1-1, with 7 bases that match TRBD1. The junction had 13 bases not matched to a gene; V was cut back by 7 bases and J by 4 bases. The germline V gene encodes CDR1 SGHKS and CDR2 YYEKEE (reference sequence). The CDR3 is 15 amino acids. The DNA of the CDR3 is TGTGCCAGCGGCCGACAAGGGGGCGGGGGCACTGAAGCTTTCTTT. Translated: CASGRQGGGGTEAFF.

This clonotype occurred a few times. The final CDR3 position lacks the conserved phenylalanine or tryptophan, pointing to a likely read error. The chain couples TRBV7-3 to TRBJ1-6; D not resolved. V was cut by 2 bases and J by 6 bases, with 5 bases left in between. The CDR3 has 13 amino acids. Per the germline V gene, CDR1 is SGHTA and CDR2 is FQGTGA. The CDR3 DNA reads TGTGCCAGCAGCTTAGAGGGTAATTCACCCCTCCACCTT. It is translated as CASSLEGNSPLHL.

This clonotype was detected only once. The genes are TRBV12-3 or TRBV12-4 and TRBJ2-7; the D gene is possibly TRBD2 (5 bases). V lost 7 bases to trimming and J lost 4 bases, with 11 bases between them. CDR3 length equals 12 residues. The CDR3 spells CASTRTLYEQYF. CDR3 nucleotide sequence: TGTGCCAGCACCAGGACTTTATACGAGCAGTACTTC.

V gene TRBV6-1 combines with J gene TRBJ2-1; 12 positions match TRBD2. Trimming cost V 5 bases and J 10 bases; bases outside gene matches: 21. Looked up from germline, CDR1 is MNHNS and CDR2 is SASEGT. The CDR3 runs 19 residues. In DNA, the CDR3 is TGTGCCAGCAGTCCACTCCCCCCCTTGACTAGCGGGAGACCAAAGGAGCAGTTCTTC. This gives the protein CASSPLPPLTSGRPKEQFF.

This chain joins TRBV7-2 and TRBJ2-7; D gene uncertain. The CDR3 consists of 16 residues. With 5 bases removed from V and 0 bases from J, the gap between germline ends came to 17 bases. Germline V lookup: CDR1 SGHTA, CDR2 FQGNSA. The CDR3 DNA reads as TGTGCCAGCAGCCCCCGACAACGGACCTTCTCCTACGAGCAGTACTTC. It is translated as CASSPRQRTFSYEQYF.

This clonotype was recorded a few times. The rearrangement joins TRBV28 to TRBJ2-7, with D possibly called TRBD1 or TRBD2 (7 bases each). The CDR3 is 16 residues long. Germline V lookup: CDR1 MDHEN, CDR2 SYDVKM. Trimming removed 6 bases at V and 0 bases at J, with 18 bases between. CDR3: CASRRSGTASSYEQYF. The CDR3 coding sequence is TGTGCCAGCAGAAGAAGCGGGACAGCCTCCTCCTACGAGCAGTACTTC.

CDR3 amino acids: CSAPRGSGSGGTDTQYF. CDR3 in DNA: TGCAGTGCACCGAGGGGTAGCGGGAGTGGAGGCACAGATACGCAGTATTTT. The chain has TRBV20-1 and TRBJ2-3; 9 bases are a match to TRBD2. CDR1 and CDR2 from the germline V gene are DFQATT and SNEGSKA (reference sequence). With 6 bases clipped from V and 1 base from J, the junction kept 14 bases outside the gene matches. The CDR3 has 17 residues.

This clonotype occurred a few times. This chain joins TRBV27 and TRBJ2-5, with D perhaps being TRBD1 or TRBD2 (5 bases each). Germline V gives CDR1 MNHEY, CDR2 SMNVEV (reference sequence). V lost 6 bases and J 4 bases, leaving 12 bases between the germline ends. This CDR3 is built from 13 residues. The CDR3, as DNA: TGTGCCAGCAGCGCACAGGCGGGAGAGACCCAGTACTTC. This translates into CASSAQAGETQYF.